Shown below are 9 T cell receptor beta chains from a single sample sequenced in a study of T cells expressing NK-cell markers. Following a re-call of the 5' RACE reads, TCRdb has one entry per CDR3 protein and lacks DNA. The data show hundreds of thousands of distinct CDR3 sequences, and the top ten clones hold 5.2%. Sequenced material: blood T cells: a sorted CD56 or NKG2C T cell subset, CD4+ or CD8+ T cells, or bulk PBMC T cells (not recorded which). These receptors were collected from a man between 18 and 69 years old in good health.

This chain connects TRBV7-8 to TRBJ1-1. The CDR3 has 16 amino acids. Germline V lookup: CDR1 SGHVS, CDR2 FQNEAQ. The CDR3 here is CASSPRLGGVNTEAFF.

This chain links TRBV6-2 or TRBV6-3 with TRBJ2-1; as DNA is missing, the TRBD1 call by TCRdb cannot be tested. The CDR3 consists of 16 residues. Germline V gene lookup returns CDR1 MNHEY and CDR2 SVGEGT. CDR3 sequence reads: CASSYRGQGARDEQFF.

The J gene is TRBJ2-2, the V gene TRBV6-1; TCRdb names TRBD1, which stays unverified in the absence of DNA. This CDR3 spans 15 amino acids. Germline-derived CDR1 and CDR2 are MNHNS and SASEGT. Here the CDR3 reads CASSPLGGNTGELFF.

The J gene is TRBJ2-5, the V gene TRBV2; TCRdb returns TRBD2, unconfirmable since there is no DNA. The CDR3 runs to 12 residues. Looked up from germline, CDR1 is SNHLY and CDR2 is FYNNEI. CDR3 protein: CASRRDEETQYF.

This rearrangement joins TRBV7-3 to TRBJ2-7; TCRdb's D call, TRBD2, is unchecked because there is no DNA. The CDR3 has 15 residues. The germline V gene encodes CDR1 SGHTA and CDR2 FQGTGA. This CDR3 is CASSLVGGGYYEQYF.

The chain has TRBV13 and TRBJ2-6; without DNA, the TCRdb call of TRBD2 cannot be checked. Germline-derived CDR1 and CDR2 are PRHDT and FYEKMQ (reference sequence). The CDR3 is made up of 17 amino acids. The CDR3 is CASSLEGKASGANVLTF.

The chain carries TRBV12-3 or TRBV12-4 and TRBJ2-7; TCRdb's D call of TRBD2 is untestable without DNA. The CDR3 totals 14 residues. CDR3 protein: CASSRRDLSYEQYF.

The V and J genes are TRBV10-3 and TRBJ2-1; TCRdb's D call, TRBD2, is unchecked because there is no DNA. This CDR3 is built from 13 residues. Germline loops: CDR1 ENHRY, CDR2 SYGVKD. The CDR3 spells CAISADLAAEQFF.

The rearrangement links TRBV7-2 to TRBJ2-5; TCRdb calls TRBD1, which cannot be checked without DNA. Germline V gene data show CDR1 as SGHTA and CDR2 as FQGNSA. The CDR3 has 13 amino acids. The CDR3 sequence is CASSLPLEKTQYF. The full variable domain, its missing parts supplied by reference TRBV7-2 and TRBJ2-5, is GAGVSQSPSNKVTEKGKDVELRCDPISGHTALYWYRQSLGQGLEFLIYFQGNSAPDKSGLPSDRFSAERTGGSVSTLTIQRTQQEDSAVYLCASSLPLEKTQYFGPGTRLLVL.